This T cell receptor (beta chain) is from a study of T-cell reconstitution after alpha-beta-depleted transplantation in children. There are many counts of this clonotype. The TCRbeta library incorporated unique molecular identifiers. MiXCR was run by TCRdb on the PCR reads, yielding one entry per CDR3 protein. The table includes fewer than 20,000 distinct CDR3 sequences, about 5.3% detected once. Trimming shortened V by 2 bases and J by 5 bases, and 7 bases separated the two germline ends. The CDR3 consists of 13 residues. CDR1 and CDR2 (germline): MDHEN, SYDVKM. The input for sequencing was PBMCs, taken before TCRalphabeta/CD19-depleted stem cell transplant. The rearrangement uses TRBV28 and TRBJ2-1; possible D gene TRBD1, 5 bases. The origin of this receptor is a boy aged 5-17 years with acute lymphoblastic leukemia, due to receive a stem cell transplant. The CDR3 DNA is TGTGCCAGCAGTTTAGGCAGGGACAATGAGCAGTTCTTC. Its translation: CASSLGRDNEQFF.